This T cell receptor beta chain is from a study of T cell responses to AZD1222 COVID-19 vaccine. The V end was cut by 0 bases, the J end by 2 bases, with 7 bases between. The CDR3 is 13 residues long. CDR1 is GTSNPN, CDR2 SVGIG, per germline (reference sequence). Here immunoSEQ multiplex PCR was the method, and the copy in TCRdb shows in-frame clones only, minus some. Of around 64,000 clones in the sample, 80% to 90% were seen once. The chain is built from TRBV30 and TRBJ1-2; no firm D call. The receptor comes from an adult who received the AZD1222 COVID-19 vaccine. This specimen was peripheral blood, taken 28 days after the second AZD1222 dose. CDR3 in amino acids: CAWSVLKNYGYTF. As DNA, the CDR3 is TGTGCCTGGAGTGTTCTTAAGAACTATGGCTACACCTTC.